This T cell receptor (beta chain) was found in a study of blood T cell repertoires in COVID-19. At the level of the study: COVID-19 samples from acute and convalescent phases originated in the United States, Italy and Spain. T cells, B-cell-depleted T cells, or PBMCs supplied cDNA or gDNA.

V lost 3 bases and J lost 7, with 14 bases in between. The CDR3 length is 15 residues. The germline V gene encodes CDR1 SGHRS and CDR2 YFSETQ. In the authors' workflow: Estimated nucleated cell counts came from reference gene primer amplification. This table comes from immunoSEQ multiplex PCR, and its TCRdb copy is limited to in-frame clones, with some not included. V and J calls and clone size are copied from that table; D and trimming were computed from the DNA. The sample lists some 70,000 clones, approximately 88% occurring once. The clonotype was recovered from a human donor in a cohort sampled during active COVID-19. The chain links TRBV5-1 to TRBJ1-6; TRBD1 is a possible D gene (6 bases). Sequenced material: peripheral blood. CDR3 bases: TGCGCCAGCAGCTACAGGGTTGAACGAAATTCACCCCTCCACTTT. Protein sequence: CASSYRVERNSPLHF. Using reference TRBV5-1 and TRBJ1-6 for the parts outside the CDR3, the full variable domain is KAGVTQTPRYLIKTRGQQVTLSCSPISGHRSVSWYQQTPGQGLQFLFEYFSETQRNKGNFPGRFSGRQFSNSRSEMNVSTLELGDSALYLCASSYRVERNSPLHFGNGTRLTVT.